These 19 T cell receptor beta chains were sequenced from one sample in a study of cytomegalovirus exposure and HLA in healthy donors. PCR was performed using 60 Vbeta and 13 Jbeta primers. Measured with immunoSEQ multiplex PCR; TCRdb has only the in-frame clones, and not every one. The sample table sets out over 200,000 clones. The specimen sequenced was PBMCs. These receptors all stem from a woman under 40 in good health and CMV-seropositive.

The chain carries TRBV10-1 and TRBJ2-3; perhaps TRBD2 as D (5 bases). Deletions cut 5 bases from V and 0 bases from J, with 12 bases between. The CDR3 is 15 amino acids. Germline-derived CDR1 and CDR2 are WNHNN and SYGVQD (reference sequence). CDR3 region: CASSPARTSTDTQYF. The CDR3 DNA follows: TGCGCCAGCAGTCCCGCCAGGACTAGCACAGATACGCAGTATTTT.

This rearrangement joins TRBV6-5 to TRBJ2-5, with 11 positions matching TRBD1. Germline CDR1 is MNHEY and CDR2 is SVGAGI. The CDR3 consists of 14 residues. V lost 8 bases and J lost 11; bases outside the gene matches: 13. The CDR3 sequence: CASGVGQGAWEQYF. DNA for the CDR3: TGTGCCAGCGGTGTCGGACAGGGGGCCTGGGAGCAGTACTTC.

The chain employs TRBV5-1 and TRBJ2-5; the match to TRBD1 covers 7 bases. With V trimmed by 3 bases and J by 4 bases, 9 bases remained unmatched. The CDR3 covers 15 residues. Germline CDR1 and CDR2: SGHRS and YFSETQ. The CDR3 spells CASSWGTAMAETQYF. CDR3 bases: TGCGCCAGCAGCTGGGGGACAGCGATGGCAGAGACCCAGTACTTC.

The V gene is TRBV7-9, the J gene TRBJ2-1; D remains ambiguous. CDR1 and CDR2 (germline): SEHNR, FQNEAQ (reference sequence). The CDR3 sequence is 15 residues long. Trimming took 1 base from V and 4 from J, leaving 11 bases between them. CDR3 amino acids: CASSLGGVSYNEQFF. DNA for the CDR3: TGTGCCAGCAGCTTAGGAGGAGTGAGTTACAATGAGCAGTTCTTC.

V is TRBV21-1 and J is TRBJ1-3. TRBV21-1 is an annotated pseudogene. The CDR3 is 18 residues long. As DNA, the CDR3 is TGTGCCAGCAGTAAGAAGGGGGGGCTCGCGTTGTCTGGAAACACCATATATTTT. Translating gives CASSKKGGLALSGNTIYF.

This chain uses TRBV19 with TRBJ2-5, with 9 bases lining up with TRBD1. Per germline, CDR1 LNHDA and CDR2 SQIVND (reference sequence). Trimming cost V 5 bases and J 5 bases; bases outside gene matches: 9. The CDR3 runs 15 residues. In DNA form, the CDR3 reads TGTGCCAGTAGTGTCACCGGGACAGGGCGCGAGACCCAGTACTTC. This codes for CASSVTGTGRETQYF.

V usage is TRBV9 and J usage is TRBJ1-1; 8 bases line up with TRBD1. Germline-derived CDR1 and CDR2 are SGDLS and YYNGEE. The CDR3 contains 17 residues. Trimming removed 4 bases from V and 5 bases from J; junction bases left unmatched: 16. CDR3 in amino acids: CASSMTTGVPASTEAFF. CDR3 bases: TGTGCCAGCAGCATGACGACAGGGGTTCCGGCAAGTACTGAAGCTTTCTTT.

J is TRBJ1-5 and V is TRBV7-8, with D perhaps matching TRBD1 (6 bases). The CDR3 is 17 amino acids. The ends were cut back, 5 bases at V and 0 bases at J, with 17 bases in the middle. Germline V gene data show CDR1 as SGHVS and CDR2 as FQNEAQ. Written as DNA, the CDR3 is TGTGCCAGCAGCAAGGACAGTGGCACTTATAGCAATCAGCCCCAGCATTTT. This encodes CASSKDSGTYSNQPQHF.

The rearrangement joins TRBV19 to TRBJ1-2, with 8 bases that match TRBD1. Germline V gene data show CDR1 as LNHDA and CDR2 as SQIVND (reference sequence). This CDR3 spans 13 amino acids. J gave up 6 bases and V 5 bases, and 5 bases lay outside the gene matches. The CDR3 sequence: CASSPTGVNGYTF. CDR3 nucleotides: TGTGCCAGTAGTCCGACAGGGGTGAATGGCTACACCTTC.

The chain recombines TRBV7-9 with TRBJ2-5, with D maybe TRBD2 (6 bases). Per germline, CDR1 SEHNR and CDR2 FQNEAQ (reference sequence). Trimming stripped 6 bases from V and 3 bases from J, with 11 bases between. The CDR3 runs to 13 residues. CDR3 nucleotide sequence: TGTGCCAGCAGGCTCGCGGGGAAAGAGACCCAGTACTTC. Translation: CASRLAGKETQYF.

V usage is TRBV2 and J usage is TRBJ2-1; TRBD2 might be the D (5 bases). Germline CDR1 reads SNHLY; CDR2 reads FYNNEI. Trimming took off 5 bases at V and 14 bases at J, with 19 bases between the two ends. The CDR3 is made up of 13 amino acids. CDR3: CASSPGSGLLKFF. The CDR3 nucleotides are TGTGCCAGCAGTCCCGGCTCCGGACTCCTTAAGTTCTTC.

The chain employs TRBV5-4 and TRBJ2-2; 12 positions match TRBD2. The germline V gene encodes CDR1 SGHNT and CDR2 YYREEE (reference sequence). This CDR3 region has 16 residues. Trimming cost V 4 bases and J 5 bases; bases outside gene matches: 6. The CDR3 loop reads CASSKGGTSGTGELFF. In DNA, the CDR3 is TGTGCCAGCAGCAAAGGGGGGACTAGCGGGACCGGGGAGCTGTTTTTT.

The chain employs TRBV19 and TRBJ1-1, with D maybe TRBD1 (6 bases). Between the trimmed V and J ends, which lost 4 bases and 1 base, there was a span of 13 bases. CDR3 length equals 15 residues. Per the germline V gene, CDR1 is LNHDA and CDR2 is SQIVND (reference sequence). CDR3 region: CASSNARGANTEAFF. The CDR3 region has the DNA TGTGCCAGTAGTAACGCCAGGGGAGCGAACACTGAAGCTTTCTTT.

The chain carries TRBV11-2 and TRBJ2-1, with 9 bases aligning to TRBD2. V was pared by 0 bases and J by 0 bases, with 6 bases of the junction left unmatched. Germline V CDR1 and CDR2: SGHAT, FQNNGV. The CDR3 runs to 18 residues. This CDR3 is CASSLEGAGGSSYNEQFF. The CDR3 nucleotides are TGTGCCAGCAGCTTAGAAGGCGCGGGGGGGAGCTCCTACAATGAGCAGTTCTTC.

The genes are TRBV27 and TRBJ2-1; 10 positions match TRBD2. Germline V lookup: CDR1 MNHEY, CDR2 SMNVEV (reference sequence). V was pared by 5 bases and J by 14 bases, with 9 bases of the junction left unmatched. There are 13 residues in the CDR3. The CDR3 DNA is TGTGCCAGCAGTCCCCTAGAGCGGGAGGGGAAGTTCTTC. It specifies CASSPLEREGKFF.

The V and J genes are TRBV5-5 and TRBJ1-5, with D possibly being TRBD1 (5 bases). Germline V CDR1 and CDR2: SGHKS, YYEKEE (reference sequence). CDR3 length: 13 residues. Trimming took 1 base from V and 8 from J, leaving 10 bases between them. Here the CDR3 reads CASSLRGREPQHF. CDR3 nucleotides: TGTGCCAGCAGCTTGCGGGGGAGAGAGCCCCAGCATTTT.

V usage is TRBV28 and J usage is TRBJ1-2; D is perhaps TRBD1 (6 bases). This CDR3 contains 13 residues. The germline V gene has CDR1 MDHEN and CDR2 SYDVKM. V lost 6 bases and J 10 bases, leaving 18 bases between the germline ends. The CDR3 here is CASSLKTGPSYTF. For the CDR3, the DNA is TGTGCCAGCAGCTTGAAAACAGGGCCCTCCTACACCTTC.

V usage is TRBV5-4 and J usage is TRBJ2-7, with TRBD2 matching over 14 bases. The CDR3 is 16 amino acids. Germline V CDR1 and CDR2: SGHNT, YYREEE (reference sequence). The V and J ends lost 1 base and 4 bases, in that order; junction bases with no gene match: 4. This CDR3 reads CASSLTTSGRAYEQYF. The CDR3 DNA is TGTGCCAGCAGCTTGACGACTAGCGGGAGGGCTTACGAGCAGTACTTC.

The chain employs TRBV7-2 and TRBJ2-3; a possible D gene is TRBD1 (6 bases). Germline V gives CDR1 SGHTA, CDR2 FQGNSA. The length of the CDR3 is 13 residues. With 4 bases removed from V and 6 bases from J, the gap between germline ends came to 11 bases. CDR3 residues: CASSSRGWDTQYF. CDR3 nucleotide sequence: TGTGCCAGCAGCTCCAGGGGTTGGGATACGCAGTATTTT.